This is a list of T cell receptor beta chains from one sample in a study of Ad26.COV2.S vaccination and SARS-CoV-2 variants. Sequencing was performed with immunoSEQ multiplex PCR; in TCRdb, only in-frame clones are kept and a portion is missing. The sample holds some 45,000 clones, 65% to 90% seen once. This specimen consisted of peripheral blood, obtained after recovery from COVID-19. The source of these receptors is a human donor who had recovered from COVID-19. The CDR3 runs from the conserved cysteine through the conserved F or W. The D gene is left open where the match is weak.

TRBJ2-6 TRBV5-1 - TGCGCCAGCACCTTTTTACCGGGACATGAGTCCGGGGCCAACGTCCTGACTTTC CASTFLPGHESGANVLTF
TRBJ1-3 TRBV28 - TGTGCCAGCACCGAGGTCTCTGGAAACACCATATATTTT CASTEVSGNTIYF
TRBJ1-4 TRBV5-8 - TGTGCCAGCACCCCGACCGAAACTAATGAAAAACTGTTTTTT CASTPTETNEKLFF
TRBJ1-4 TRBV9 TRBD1 TGTGCCAGCAGCGCATCTCCGGGACAGGGGGATGAAAAACTGTTTTTT CASSASPGQGDEKLFF
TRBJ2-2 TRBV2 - TGTGCCAGCAGTGAACCCGGGACAACGAACACCGGGGAGCTGTTTTTT CASSEPGTTNTGELFF
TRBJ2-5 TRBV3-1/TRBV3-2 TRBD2 TGTGCCAGCAGCACTCTAGCGGGGGATACTGAAGAGACCCAGTACTTC CASSTLAGDTEETQYF
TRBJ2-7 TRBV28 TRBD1 TGTGCCAGCAGCCGCCGGACAGGGGGGGTGGGCGAGCAGTACTTC CASSRRTGGVGEQYF
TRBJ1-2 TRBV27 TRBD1 TGTGCCAGCAGTTTCACAGGGGGCCGTGGCTACACCTTC CASSFTGGRGYTF
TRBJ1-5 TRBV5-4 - TGTGCCAGCAGCTTGGGGGGGGTTTTGGGCAATCAGCCCCAGCATTTT CASSLGGVLGNQPQHF
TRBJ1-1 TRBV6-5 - TGTGCCAGCAAGGAGGGTCGGGGTGAAGCTTTCTTT CASKEGRGEAFF
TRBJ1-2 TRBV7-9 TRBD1 TGTGCCAGCAGCTCCCTGGACAGGTCCCATAATGGCTACACCTTC CASSSLDRSHNGYTF
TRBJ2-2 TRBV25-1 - TGTGCCAGCAGTCCCAAAGAGCCCGGGGAGCTGTTTTTT CASSPKEPGELFF